This TCR beta chain comes out of a study of cytomegalovirus exposure and HLA in healthy donors (dated by TCRdb to about 2017). Broadly, across the study: An earlier analysis of about 530 of the donors reported about 280 Gb of sequence data and 117 million unique TCR beta sequences obtained from approximately 180 million T cells. An early release that covered roughly 600 HLA-typed donors contained about 290 gigabases of sequencing data and 70 million to 100 million unique TCR sequences. The genetic ancestry cluster associated with self-reported Caucasian donors included around 76% of the approximately 430 genotyped donors. The study aimed to test whether signatures of past pathogen exposure could be identified by cataloging public T cell receptors. The T cell repertoires of 670 or so subjects were profiled by immunosequencing and related to cytomegalovirus serostatus. Along with the roughly 670-subject first cohort, a separate validation cohort of over a hundred different subjects was used. To predict cytomegalovirus infection status, the study brought together high-throughput TCR immunosequencing, statistical association of individual TCRs with disease status, and machine learning. A later analysis re-examined previously published TCR beta repertoires from 500 to 700 donors and added high-resolution HLA genotyping to investigate patterns of TCR occurrence. Rather than drawing on any new phenotypic data, the later analysis identified candidate immune exposures from TCR beta sequences and the way those sequences occurred across donors. In an earlier analysis of 587 of the donors, high-throughput TCR beta sequencing was used to judge whether each TCR beta V gene segment behaved as functional or pseudogenic. Donor age, sex, ethnicity and CMV serostatus were collected together with the repertoire data. A later genetic analysis took genome-wide SNP genotypes for about three fifths of the 666 donors and used that subset as a discovery cohort. Every discovery cohort repertoire had been produced on one sequencing platform. HLA typing covered class I and class II loci at four-digit resolution. Typing coverage varied by locus: roughly 620-640 donors for A, B, C, DRB1 and DQB1; 522 for DQA1; around 570 for DPA1; fewer than 480 for DPB1. Several DR-DQ haplotypes were handled as single units for association and clustering, since linkage in the cohort was strong. Among some 400 genotyped donors of the cohort, an average of about 240,000 unique TCR beta nucleotide sequences was sequenced per donor, of which roughly 18% were non-productive. What the research found in general, with its limitations: A later genetic analysis associated a missense DCLRE1C variant with V-gene and J-gene trimming of TCR beta chains, and an independent cohort replicated the association. Correlated functional status among segregating V segments might be attributable to linkage disequilibrium, but an unknown experimental factor could not be ruled out. Because counts were too low, seventeen rarely observed V segments, including chromosome 9 orphons, were left out of the earlier analysis of approximately 580 of the donors. In a later analysis, several top co-occurrence clusters were reported to appear linked to parvovirus B19, influenza, CMV and Epstein-Barr virus. A cluster of highly shared sequence variants was judged likely to be a technical artifact of the sequencing pipeline. According to a later analysis, most CMV-associated TCR beta chains appeared to be HLA-restricted, and the HLA associations seemed to be driven largely by CMV exposure. A later analysis associated 15,000 to 20,000 TCR beta sequences with specific HLA alleles at a false discovery rate of 0.05. A few of the identified cytomegalovirus-associated TCR beta chains were confirmed in vitro to be specific for cytomegalovirus antigens. Some IMGT-functional V segments, including TRBV6-2 and TRBV6-3, could not be told apart with the 87-base-pair reads, so those segments were excluded. Immune exposure information for the cohort was limited to CMV serostatus. A later genetic analysis reported fewer N-insertions in productive TCRs among donors in an Asian-associated ancestry cluster than the roughly 650-donor mean. Because HLA typing was unavailable for some donors at each locus, only the typed subset was used in association tests. Sequencing depth was assumed to be roughly uniform across donors in the presence/absence analyses, though that assumption may not hold. A further reported finding was that TCR beta sequences accurately predicted the HLA-A and HLA-B alleles for most subjects in the first cohort. This cohort had only TCR beta chains sequenced, and the lack of alpha or paired-chain data limited which features could be detected. In an earlier analysis of under 600 of the donors, most TCR beta V segments were observed in productive rearrangements about 90% or about 30% of the time, broadly matching IMGT annotations. Cytomegalovirus status was reported to be diagnosed by the classifier with high specificity and sensitivity in both the original and validation cohorts. Across donors, most TCR sequences were observed very rarely, whereas some public TCRs were present in many individuals. In a later analysis, the rate of TCR association differed among HLA loci, with DRB1 alleles having the most associated TCRs and HLA-C alleles having the fewest. The study gave a list of about 170 TCR beta chains associated with cytomegalovirus. It was suggested by the authors that the approach could potentially be generalized to other disease states and immunological phenotypes. A later analysis found that HLA-associated TCR beta chains were more clonally expanded and had lower generation probabilities than equally common non-associated chains. Assigning TCR associations to individual alleles was difficult when HLA alleles, especially DR and DQ, strongly co-occurred.

Receptors were amplified or captured by the immunoSEQ multiplex PCR assay. A mixture of 60 forward primers for TCR Vbeta segments and 13 reverse primers for TCR Jbeta segments was used in the multiplex PCR. A multiplex PCR assay on genomic DNA amplified the CDR3 region of rearranged TCR beta genes. Amplified TCR beta libraries were sequenced as 87-base-pair reads on the Illumina HiSeq System. The source study handled its data this way. Across the 600 to 700 repertoires, a later analysis counted 80 million or so unique TCR beta chains, some 11 million of which were shared by at least two donors. To remove PCR and sequencing errors, raw reads were error-corrected and collapsed into unique sequences using a nearest-neighbor algorithm that merged closely related sequences. V, D and J gene segments were assigned by aligning CDR3 sequences to IMGT reference sequences. For a sequence to be retained, a match of at least six nucleotides to both a V gene segment and a J gene segment was required. A rearrangement counted as productive if the CDR3 had no stop codons and remained in frame with V and J, and every other rearrangement counted as non-productive. Following IMGT convention, CDR3 was defined as the stretch from the second conserved V-encoded cysteine up to the conserved J-encoded phenylalanine. In an earlier analysis of some 550 of the donors, sequences lacking an unambiguous match to a single V gene segment were excluded. In an earlier analysis of 500 to 750 of the donors, V segments were called functional above 56.7% productive rearrangements and were called segregating when the between-donor standard deviation exceeded 5%. To diagnose cytomegalovirus status from the catalog of TCR beta chain sequences, a statistical classification framework was built. V and J gene assignment, in a later analysis, came from comparing TCR nucleotide sequences with IMGT/GENE-DB human TR gene sequences. In a later analysis, CDR3 sequences and most-parsimonious VDJ recombination scenarios were assigned using the TCRdist pipeline. In a later analysis, each TCR beta chain was defined by its CDR3 amino acid sequence together with its V-gene family, and reads lacking a unique V-gene family were excluded. A later analysis removed 550 to 700 highly shared, low-generation-probability nucleotide sequences to deal with suspected cross-contamination and a sequencing artifact. For each public chain, a later analysis derived a clonal expansion index from normalized ranks of inferred template counts within each repertoire. A later analysis computed generation probabilities with a VDJ recombination model fitted to out-of-frame rearrangements, and checked the results against IGoR. In a later analysis, TCR-TCR, TCR-HLA and TCR-CMV co-occurrence was scored with hypergeometric tests, and a repertoire-size bias correction was applied to TCR pairs. False discovery rates were estimated in a later analysis by permuting HLA or CMV assignments 20 times. A later analysis grouped co-occurring TCRs with DBSCAN, adding TCRdist sequence similarity when clustering within HLA-allele-positive subsets. For co-occurrence clustering, repertoires with fewer than 30,000 or more than 120,000 public chains were excluded, along with a handful of repertoires with anomalous nucleotide sharing. The source is immuneACCESS, and TCRdb retained only in-frame sequences with V and J called. Part of the clones is not carried over; for the studies checked, unresolved V genes explain less than half of this, and the remainder is unexplained. That table is the source of V, J and clone size, and D and trimming were worked out from the DNA. This sample's table carries about 25,000 clones. The ten largest clonotypes hold around 17% of the sample.

Comment on this clone: There is no known antigen for this receptor.

For this chain, trimming is 1 base at the V end and 0 bases at the J end, and the number of junction bases without a gene match is 4. The CDR3 numbers 17 residues from cysteine through phenylalanine. The kept DNA is CDR3 alone, 51 bases in frame from the first base. CDR1 and CDR2 were assigned from the germline V gene as MGHDK and SYGVNS. In total, 500 to 700 healthy bone marrow donors made up the cohort. Cohort members were all nominally healthy when sampled, although unrecorded immune exposures were likely present. The donor was CMV seropositive and belonged to the group of 250 to 350 seropositive cohort members. Each donor provided a peripheral blood sample, and peripheral blood mononuclear cells were used for TCR beta sequencing. Genomic DNA was extracted from the blood cell samples with the Qiagen DNeasy Blood Extraction Kit.

The sequence came from a male donor in good health and CMV-seropositive. The sample was PBMCs. The chain was built from TRBV25-1 and TRBJ1-1, and 11 junction bases match TRBD1. The CDR3 region has the sequence CASSELWGQGVNTEAFF. Read as DNA, the sequence is TGTGCCAGCAGTGAATTGTGGGGACAGGGGGTGAACACTGAAGCTTTCTTT. Where the CDR3 stops, the reference TRBV25-1 and TRBJ1-1 genes take over; the full variable domain is EADIYQTPRYLVIGTGKKITLECSQTMGHDKMYWYQQDPGMELHLIHYSYGVNSTEKGDLSSESTVSRIRTEHFPLTLESARPSHTSQYLCASSELWGQGVNTEAFFGQGTRLTVV.